A selection of T cell receptor beta chains follows, all from one sample in a study of blood T cell repertoires in COVID-19. TCRdb's copy holds only in-frame clones and misses some; the assay was immunoSEQ multiplex PCR. The sample lists 250,000 or so clones, nearly 90% occurring once. Sequenced: peripheral blood. These receptors originate from a woman aged 55-70 years with COVID-19, enrolled during active disease. The CDR3 runs from the conserved cysteine through the conserved F or W. Fields, in order: CDR3 protein, CDR3 DNA, clone size, J gene, D gene, V gene. A D gene is named only where the DNA matches it firmly. A clone size is listed for some rows: how often the clone was seen (once, few, many), or a class if it is expanded.

CDR3: CASSQGFGQTEYNEQFF
DNA: TGTGCCAGCAGCCAAGGATTTGGACAGACTGAATACAATGAGCAGTTCTTC
size: once
J: TRBJ2-1
D: NA
V: TRBV4-2

CDR3: CASSLDTGYYEKLFF
DNA: TGTGCCAGCAGCCTGGATACAGGTTATTATGAAAAACTGTTTTTT
size: NA
J: TRBJ1-4
D: NA
V: TRBV3-1/TRBV3-2

CDR3: CASSLAQGSNYGYTF
DNA: TGCGCCAGCAGCTTGGCCCAGGGTTCGAACTATGGCTACACCTTC
size: NA
J: TRBJ1-2
D: NA
V: TRBV5-1

CDR3: CASSQGRGLFF
DNA: TGTGCCAGCAGTCAGGGGAGGGGGCTGTTTTTT
size: NA
J: TRBJ2-2
D: NA
V: TRBV6-5

CDR3: CASRGLAPGELFF
DNA: TGTGCCAGCAGGGGTCTAGCTCCCGGGGAGCTGTTTTTT
size: NA
J: TRBJ2-2
D: NA
V: TRBV9

CDR3: CASGGTEGREQYF
DNA: TGTGCCAGCGGTGGGACAGAGGGGCGCGAGCAGTACTTC
size: NA
J: TRBJ2-7
D: TRBD1
V: TRBV5-6

CDR3: CAITPRGTGGADYGYTF
DNA: TGTGCCATCACCCCGCGAGGGACAGGGGGCGCAGACTATGGCTACACCTTC
size: NA
J: TRBJ1-2
D: TRBD1
V: TRBV10-3

CDR3: CASSQFSRDSNQPQHF
DNA: TGTGCCAGCTCACAGTTTAGCCGGGACAGTAATCAGCCCCAGCATTTT
size: NA
J: TRBJ1-5
D: TRBD1
V: TRBV18

CDR3: CASSQGARVDEAFF
DNA: TGCGCCAGCAGTCAGGGGGCCCGGGTTGATGAAGCTTTCTTT
size: NA
J: TRBJ1-1
D: TRBD1
V: TRBV5-1

CDR3: CASSLAAGGLTKNIQYF
DNA: TGTGCCAGCAGCTTAGCGGCGGGGGGGCTGACCAAAAACATTCAGTACTTC
size: NA
J: TRBJ2-4
D: TRBD2
V: TRBV11-2

CDR3: CASSHPRDKPTDTQYF
DNA: TGCGCCAGCAGCCACCCCAGGGATAAGCCAACAGATACGCAGTATTTT
size: NA
J: TRBJ2-3
D: NA
V: TRBV4-3

CDR3: CAYSSVAGGIGQPQHF
DNA: NA
size: NA
J: TRBJ1-5
D: NA
V: TRBV30

CDR3: CASSYGQVNQPQHF
DNA: TGTGCCAGCAGTTACGGACAGGTCAATCAGCCCCAGCATTTT
size: NA
J: TRBJ1-5
D: TRBD1
V: TRBV6-2/TRBV6-3

CDR3: CASSQGLQETQYF
DNA: TGCGCCAGCAGCCAAGGACTCCAAGAGACCCAGTACTTC
size: NA
J: TRBJ2-5
D: NA
V: TRBV4-3

CDR3: CASSEFAYNSPLHF
DNA: TGTGCCAGCAGTGAATTCGCCTATAATTCACCCCTCCACTTT
size: NA
J: TRBJ1-6
D: NA
V: TRBV2

CDR3: CASSRTSGSYNEQFF
DNA: TGTGCCAGCAGCCGAACTAGCGGTTCTTACAATGAGCAGTTCTTC
size: NA
J: TRBJ2-1
D: TRBD2
V: TRBV6-5

CDR3: CASSPRQGTSYEQYF
DNA: TGCGCCAGCAGCCCTAGACAGGGTACGTCCTACGAGCAGTACTTC
size: NA
J: TRBJ2-7
D: TRBD1
V: TRBV5-1

CDR3: CASSSPGSYEQYF
DNA: TGTGCCAGCAGCTCCCCAGGCTCCTACGAGCAGTACTTC
size: NA
J: TRBJ2-7
D: NA
V: TRBV12-3/TRBV12-4

CDR3: CASSLALGDTAEAFF
DNA: TGTGCCAGCAGCTTAGCGCTCGGGGATACCGCTGAAGCTTTCTTT
size: NA
J: TRBJ1-1
D: NA
V: TRBV7-9

CDR3: CASSSVGGYGYTF
DNA: TGTGCCAGCAGCTCAGTGGGGGGATATGGCTACACCTTC
size: NA
J: TRBJ1-2
D: NA
V: TRBV9

CDR3: CASSQDGGNRNTEAFF
DNA: TGCGCCAGCAGCCAAGATGGGGGCAACAGAAACACTGAAGCTTTCTTT
size: NA
J: TRBJ1-1
D: NA
V: TRBV4-3

CDR3: CASSRGDRGRSEQYF
DNA: TGTGCCAGCAGCCGAGGGGACAGGGGACGGTCCGAGCAGTACTTC
size: NA
J: TRBJ2-7
D: TRBD1
V: TRBV6-5

CDR3: CASSRLGAKHF
DNA: TGTGCCAGCAGCCGCTTGGGGGCTAAGCATTTT
size: NA
J: TRBJ1-5
D: NA
V: TRBV12-3/TRBV12-4

CDR3: CASSPAGTGASPLHF
DNA: TGCGCCAGCAGTCCGGCCGGGACAGGGGCTTCACCCCTCCACTTT
size: NA
J: TRBJ1-6
D: TRBD1
V: TRBV5-1

CDR3: CASSPVSYRGNEKLFF
DNA: TGTGCCAGCTCACCAGTAAGCTACAGGGGGAATGAAAAACTGTTTTTT
size: NA
J: TRBJ1-4
D: TRBD1
V: TRBV18

CDR3: CASSYGTGAYGYTF
DNA: TGTGCCAGCAGTTATGGGACAGGCGCCTATGGCTACACCTTC
size: NA
J: TRBJ1-2
D: TRBD1
V: TRBV6-5

CDR3: CASTGVGGQRTDTQYF
DNA: TGCGCCAGCACCGGGGTGGGGGGACAGCGCACAGATACGCAGTATTTT
size: NA
J: TRBJ2-3
D: NA
V: TRBV5-1

CDR3: CASSVTGGSGETQYF
DNA: TGTGCCAGCAGCGTAACAGGGGGCTCGGGAGAGACCCAGTACTTC
size: NA
J: TRBJ2-5
D: TRBD1
V: TRBV9

CDR3: CASMGQPNTEAFF
DNA: TGCGCCAGCATGGGACAGCCTAACACTGAAGCTTTCTTT
size: NA
J: TRBJ1-1
D: TRBD1
V: TRBV10-2

CDR3: CASGLVFDRQGGYTF
DNA: TGTGCTAGTGGTTTGGTATTCGACAGACAGGGTGGCTACACCTTC
size: NA
J: TRBJ1-2
D: TRBD1
V: TRBV12-5

CDR3: CASMKAGQETQYF
DNA: TGTGCCAGCATGAAAGCGGGGCAAGAGACCCAGTACTTC
size: NA
J: TRBJ2-5
D: TRBD2
V: TRBV6-5

CDR3: CASSLLEDTQYF
DNA: TGTGCCAGCAGCCTACTAGAGGATACGCAGTATTTT
size: NA
J: TRBJ2-3
D: NA
V: TRBV6-5

CDR3: CASSKTEKGVRGYTF
DNA: TGTGCCAGCAGCAAAACGGAAAAGGGGGTACGGGGCTACACCTTC
size: NA
J: TRBJ1-2
D: NA
V: TRBV21-1

CDR3: CASMSSGGAYEQYF
DNA: TGTGCCAGCATGAGTAGCGGGGGGGCCTACGAGCAGTACTTC
size: NA
J: TRBJ2-7
D: TRBD2
V: TRBV6-5

CDR3: CASSGQGDTEAFF
DNA: TGTGCCAGCAGCGGACAGGGGGACACTGAAGCTTTCTTT
size: once
J: TRBJ1-1
D: TRBD1
V: TRBV9

CDR3: CASSLPTGPGNTEAFF
DNA: TGTGCCAGCAGCTTACCCACAGGCCCCGGGAACACTGAAGCTTTCTTT
size: NA
J: TRBJ1-1
D: NA
V: TRBV7-9

CDR3: CASSQGTQEAFF
DNA: TGTGCCAGCAGTCAAGGGACACAAGAAGCTTTCTTT
size: NA
J: TRBJ1-1
D: NA
V: TRBV12-3/TRBV12-4

CDR3: CASRLQETQYF
DNA: TGTGCCAGCAGACTCCAAGAGACCCAGTACTTC
size: NA
J: TRBJ2-5
D: NA
V: TRBV28

CDR3: CASSPRTRTGTLYEQYF
DNA: TGTGCCAGCAGTCCACGAACAAGGACAGGGACACTCTACGAGCAGTACTTC
size: NA
J: TRBJ2-7
D: TRBD1
V: TRBV27

CDR3: CASSLSSPTLPYGYTF
DNA: TGTGCCAGCAGTTTATCTTCGCCGACACTGCCCTATGGCTACACCTTC
size: few
J: TRBJ1-2
D: NA
V: TRBV27

CDR3: CASSLRGYSYEQYF
DNA: TGTGCCAGCAGCTTGAGGGGATACTCCTACGAGCAGTACTTC
size: NA
J: TRBJ2-7
D: NA
V: TRBV5-6